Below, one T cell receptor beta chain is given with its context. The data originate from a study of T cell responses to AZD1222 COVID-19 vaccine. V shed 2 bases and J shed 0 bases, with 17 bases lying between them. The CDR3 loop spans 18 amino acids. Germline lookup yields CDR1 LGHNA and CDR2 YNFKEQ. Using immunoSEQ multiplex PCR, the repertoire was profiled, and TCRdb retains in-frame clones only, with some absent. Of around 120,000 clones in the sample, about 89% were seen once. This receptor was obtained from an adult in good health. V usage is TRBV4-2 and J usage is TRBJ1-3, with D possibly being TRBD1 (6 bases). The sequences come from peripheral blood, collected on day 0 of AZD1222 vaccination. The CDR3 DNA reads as TGTGCCAGCAGCCAACTCGCTTTACAGGGCCTCTCTGGAAACACCATATATTTT. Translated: CASSQLALQGLSGNTIYF.